In this sample, the clone carrying this TCR beta chain turned up many times. This CDR3 comprises 14 residues. Germline assignment: CDR1 SGHDT and CDR2 YYEEEE. The V gene lost 4 bases and the J gene lost 7 bases, with 14 bases spanning the gap. Library preparation (for TCRbeta) was performed with unique molecular identifiers. Via MiXCR, TCRdb re-called the PCR reads, giving one row per CDR3 protein. Of 140,000 to 150,000 distinct CDR3 sequences in the sample, roughly 9% were seen once. The data were obtained in a study of T-cell reconstitution after alpha-beta-depleted transplantation in children. The origin of this receptor is a female patient between 2 and 10 years old who had a stem cell transplant for congenital amegakaryocytic thrombocytopenia, so the T cells may come from the graft donor. The sample in question was PBMCs, mostly from graft donor cells, obtained 180 days after TCRalphabeta/CD19-depleted stem cell transplant. The chain uses TRBV5-6 and TRBJ2-2; D remains unclear. CDR3 protein: CASSRVGPDGELFF. In DNA, the CDR3 is TGTGCCAGCAGCAGAGTTGGGCCAGACGGGGAGCTGTTTTTT. Looking up the rest from reference TRBV5-6 and TRBJ2-2 gives the full variable domain: DAGVTQSPTHLIKTRGQQVTLRCSPKSGHDTVSWYQQALGQGPQFIFQYYEEEERQRGNFPDRFSGHQFPNYSSELNVNALLLGDSALYLCASSRVGPDGELFFGEGSRLTVL.